The 10 T cell receptor beta chains given below trace back to one sample, sequenced in a study of regulatory T cells in long-lasting Graves disease. To make TCR beta libraries, researchers used iRepertoire HTBI primers and Arm-PCR of CDR3 regions. TCRdb redid the calling of the multiplex PCR reads with MiXCR, one entry per CDR3 protein. The data show 500,000 or so distinct CDR3 sequences, with roughly 15% seen just once and around a quarter held by the top ten. The sample's time point: newly diagnosed GD, antithyroid drugs for less than 3 months. Extracted RNA from PBMCs served as the source of the TCR library. Another study also made use of these data, one on T cells in Graves' hyperthyroidism and ophthalmopathy.

The sequenced sample was peripheral blood mononuclear cells (PBMCs), obtained at new diagnosis, from a patient treated with antithyroid drugs. Source of these receptors: a woman aged 40 to 65 with Graves disease.

This clonotype was detected only a few times. The V call is TRBV15, the J call TRBJ1-5; 7 bases agree with TRBD1. Germline CDR1 is LNHNV and CDR2 is YYDKDF (reference sequence). V shed 3 bases, J shed 7 bases, and the junction held 15 bases outside the gene matches. The CDR3 length is 17 residues. CDR3 nucleotide sequence: TGTGCCACCAGCAGGACGGACCCGGGGACAGCTGGCCAGCCCCAGCATTTT. This gives the protein CATSRTDPGTAGQPQHF.

In its sample, this clonotype was seen many times. This rearrangement joins TRBV2 to TRBJ2-5; the D gene is possibly TRBD1 (6 bases). The CDR3 runs 15 residues. V was clipped by 4 bases and J by 4 bases, with 16 bases between them. CDR1 is SNHLY, CDR2 FYNNEI, per germline. The CDR3 DNA follows: TGTGCCAGCAGTGGAGGGACACTTCACGGAGAGACCCAGTACTTC. As protein: CASSGGTLHGETQYF.

This clonotype was picked up a small number of times. The chain couples TRBV5-1 to TRBJ1-5; 9 bases agree with TRBD1. The CDR3 is made up of 15 amino acids. Trimming at V came to 4 bases and at J to 6 bases, leaving 8 bases not matched to a gene. The germline gives CDR1 SGHRS, CDR2 YFSETQ. CDR3 amino acids: CASSPGQGSSQPQHF. The CDR3 DNA reads as TGCGCCAGCAGCCCGGGACAGGGTTCGAGTCAGCCCCAGCATTTT.

This clonotype has more than one count but fewer than ten. The rearrangement links TRBV29-1 to TRBJ2-7; D tentatively reads TRBD1 or TRBD2 (5 bases each). This CDR3 is 12 amino acids long. The germline CDR1 and CDR2 sequences are SQVTM and ANQGSEA. V dropped 4 bases and J dropped 9 bases, with 16 bases sitting between them. The CDR3 region has the DNA TGCAGCGTTGGGGGGTTGGGGTTCGCGCAGTACTTC. It specifies CSVGGLGFAQYF.

The chain joins TRBV4-2 to TRBJ2-3; TRBD2 matches 8 bases. J gave up 3 bases and V 1 base, and 6 bases lay outside the gene matches. There are 16 residues in the CDR3. Germline CDR1 and CDR2: LGHNA and YNFKEQ. CDR3 residues: CASSQAPGLGTDTQYF. CDR3 coding DNA: TGTGCCAGCAGCCAAGCACCGGGACTAGGTACAGATACGCAGTATTTT.

This clonotype came up many times. V usage is TRBV12-3 or TRBV12-4 and J usage is TRBJ1-2, with a possible D match to TRBD1 (6 bases). The CDR3 length is 15 residues. Trimming left V 6 bases short and J 3 bases short, with 17 bases between. CDR3: CASRLRHRDHYGYTF. The DNA for the CDR3 is TGTGCCAGCAGACTAAGGCACAGGGACCACTATGGCTACACCTTC.

This clonotype was detected many times. The chain employs TRBV6-1 and TRBJ2-1; 10 bases agree with TRBD2. Per germline, CDR1 MNHNS and CDR2 SASEGT. Trimming cost V 4 bases and J 7 bases; bases outside gene matches: 10. This CDR3 comprises 16 residues. The CDR3 spells CASSVKRGGPGNEQFF. For the CDR3, the DNA is TGTGCCAGCAGTGTTAAGCGGGGGGGCCCTGGAAATGAGCAGTTCTTC.

This clonotype was found a few times. A much bigger clone sits one base away, suggesting this may be a read error. The chain employs TRBV6-1 and TRBJ1-1, with 8 bases aligning to TRBD1. The CDR3 extends over 16 amino acids. The junction had 11 bases not matched to a gene; V was cut back by 6 bases and J by 2 bases. Germline CDR1 and CDR2: MNHNS and SASEGT. The CDR3 DNA reads as TGTGCCAGCAGGAGAAACAGGGGGGTGGGAAACACTGAAGCTTTCTTT. Translation gives CASRRNRGVGNTEAFF.

CDR3 region: CASSEAPHGYTF. The CDR3 region has the DNA TGTGCCAGCAGTGAAGCCCCTCATGGCTACACCTTC. The chain recombines TRBV6-1 with TRBJ1-2; D remains ambiguous. The V end was cut by 0 bases, the J end by 6 bases, with 5 bases between. CDR1 and CDR2 from the germline V gene are MNHNS and SASEGT. The CDR3 loop spans 12 amino acids.

This clonotype was seen a few times. The chain links TRBV7-2 to TRBJ2-2, with D hard to call. Germline V CDR1 and CDR2: SGHTA, FQGNSA. Trimming cost V 1 base and J 4 bases, with 10 bases left between them. The CDR3 length is 15 residues. This CDR3 is CASSLVVRITGELFF. DNA for the CDR3: TGTGCCAGCAGCTTAGTAGTTAGGATCACCGGGGAGCTGTTTTTT.